These T cell receptor beta chains were read from a single sample in a study of beta chain features in type 1 diabetes. This table comes from immunoSEQ multiplex PCR, and its TCRdb copy is limited to in-frame clones, with some not included. The table lists fewer than 400,000 clones, roughly 8.8% of them singletons. Source material: central memory CD4+ T cells from blood. The receptors come from a man between 25 and 39 years old with type 1 diabetes. Each CDR3 is given with its conserved first and last residue.

V	CDR3
TRBV29-1	CSVSGAALYEQYF
TRBV14	CASSQDKGTVKTGELFF
TRBV30	CAWSGVSWGGSGYTF
TRBV5-1	CASRGDRAGANVLTF
TRBV5-6	CASSLSQNTIYF
TRBV19	CASSLDRQYEQYF
TRBV5-6	CASSPRQGARGTEAFF
TRBV7-8	CASSLRIRGNTEAFF
TRBV7-9	CASSSSRYQPQHF
TRBV7-2	CASSFLQGYEQYF
TRBV5-4	CASSPGLAGPQETQYF
TRBV27	CASSPRTGREQYF
TRBV30	CASVAGSNTGELFF
TRBV2	CASREHLGEQFF
TRBV6-5	CASSGLAVGFDTQYF
TRBV7-2	CASSALGANTEAFF
TRBV20-1	CSDRDQETQYF
TRBV7-2	CASSLRRGGETQYF
TRBV6-6	CASRLDRVRELFF
TRBV28	CASSLSGSTEAFF
TRBV5-4	CASSSYSTGHEQYF
TRBV5-1	CASSENNEQFF
TRBV5-1	CASSLGLGVDSPLHF
TRBV11-2	CASSPRTNTDTQYF
TRBV29-1	CSAGRKNTEAFF
TRBV28	CATTTPGVLYEQYF
TRBV7-7	CASSLVDGVTGELFF
TRBV4-1	CASSQDLPGTGYEQYF
TRBV4-3	CASSHRTGARTEEQFF
TRBV29-1	CSVQRATNEKLFF
TRBV11-3	CASSTGAGNIQYF
TRBV19	CASSKLSLDGYTF
TRBV14	CASSQRRDQQFF
TRBV15	CATSTGTGGLGQFF
TRBV9	CASSPRRGGQQNEKLFF
TRBV6-6	CASSYVGRETEAFF
TRBV29-1	CSGGQGVLATEAFF
TRBV7-2	CASSSGTTGAQYF
TRBV5-1	CASSLEDSTYEQYF